Following are 20 T cell receptor beta chains from one sample sequenced in a study of T cells in Graves' hyperthyroidism and ophthalmopathy. TCR beta CDR3 regions were amplified from RNA transcripts. The HTBI primer set served for first-round RT-PCR of the TCR CDR3. From the multiplex PCR reads, TCRdb called clonotypes with MiXCR, one entry per CDR3 protein. The table records under 400,000 distinct CDR3 sequences, approximately 14% of them present only once. The sample was blood. The source is a woman aged 55-69 years with Graves' hyperthyroidism.

There are many counts of this clonotype. The chain is built from TRBV27 and TRBJ1-1, with 8 nucleotides matching TRBD1. V was pared by 4 bases and J by 0 bases, with 7 bases of the junction left unmatched. Germline V lookup: CDR1 MNHEY, CDR2 SMNVEV (reference sequence). This CDR3 comprises 16 residues. CDR3 residues: CASSSIPGGLNTEAFF. The CDR3 nucleotides read TGTGCCAGCAGTTCCATACCAGGGGGCTTGAACACTGAAGCTTTCTTT.

This clonotype has just a few counts. This chain connects TRBV28 to TRBJ1-2; D is perhaps TRBD1 (5 bases). The CDR3 covers 13 residues. V was cut by 6 bases and J by 3 bases, with 11 bases left in between. Germline CDR1 and CDR2: MDHEN and SYDVKM. CDR3 residues: CASRPTGYYGYTF. The CDR3, as DNA: TGTGCCAGCAGACCTACAGGTTACTATGGCTACACCTTC.

Notes on this clonotype: It may be a read error: a sequence one base away is much more abundant. V is TRBV6-1 and J is TRBJ2-5; 8 positions match TRBD1. This CDR3 spans 15 amino acids. The V gene's germline CDR1 is MNHNS and CDR2 SASEGT. The CDR3 region is CAGSEGQAGRKTQYF. CDR3 in DNA: TGTGCCGGCAGTGAGGGACAGGCGGGACGCAAGACCCAGTACTTC.

This clonotype was observed many times. V usage is TRBV20-1 and J usage is TRBJ2-1; the D call may be TRBD1 or TRBD2 (10 bases each). Trimming took 6 bases from V and 3 from J, leaving 39 bases between them. The germline V gene has CDR1 DFQATT and CDR2 SNEGSKA (reference sequence). This CDR3 has 22 residues. CDR3 residues: CSADRGLPSTTSGFFFYNEQFF. The CDR3 DNA follows: TGCAGTGCCGACAGGGGGCTACCGTCCACGACTAGCGGGTTCTTCTTCTACAATGAGCAGTTCTTC.

This clonotype was counted at least ten times. The V call is TRBV7-3, the J call TRBJ2-7; the D is unclear. V gave up 0 bases and J gave up 2 bases, with 8 bases separating them. This CDR3 spans 14 amino acids. Per the germline V gene, CDR1 is SGHTA and CDR2 is FQGTGA. The CDR3 here is CASSLTGQTYEQYF. The CDR3 DNA sequence: TGTGCCAGCAGCTTAACGGGCCAAACCTACGAGCAGTACTTC.

In its sample, this clonotype was seen many times. The chain combines TRBV29-1 with TRBJ2-1; no clear D gene. Germline CDR1 SQVTM, CDR2 ANQGSEA. The CDR3 runs to 14 residues. V lost 3 bases to trimming and J lost 1 base, with 10 bases between them. The CDR3 DNA reads TGCAGCGTTGATAGGTCCTCATCCTACAATGAGCAGTTCTTC. Translated, it gives CSVDRSSSYNEQFF.

V gene TRBV29-1 combines with J gene TRBJ2-3; TRBD2 agrees at 12 bases. Germline V gene sequence: CDR1 SQVTM, CDR2 ANQGSEA. Unmatched junction bases numbered 3, after V lost 6 bases and J lost 2 bases. This CDR3 is 14 amino acids long. CDR3 bases: TGCAGCGTCCGGACTAGCGGGATCACAGATACGCAGTATTTT. This codes for CSVRTSGITDTQYF.

This clonotype came up many times. The chain uses TRBV3-1 and TRBJ2-1, with 11 bases matching TRBD2. V trimming: 5 bases; J trimming: 3 bases; junction bases outside the gene matches: 3. CDR1 and CDR2 from the germline V gene are LGHDT and YNNKEL (reference sequence). The CDR3 extends over 15 amino acids. This CDR3 is CASSGTSGVYNEQFF. CDR3 DNA: TGTGCCAGCAGCGGGACTAGCGGAGTCTACAATGAGCAGTTCTTC.

The CDR3 DNA reads TGTGCCAGCAGCCCCCACGTGAGCACAGATACGCAGTATTTT. Residues: CASSPHVSTDTQYF. The genes are TRBV7-9 and TRBJ2-3, with D unresolved. Germline V gene lookup returns CDR1 SEHNR and CDR2 FQNEAQ (reference sequence). This CDR3 comprises 14 residues. Trimming shortened V by 5 bases and J by 0 bases, and 9 bases separated the two germline ends.

At least ten counts were recorded for this clonotype. V is TRBV24-1 and J is TRBJ1-2; TRBD1 agrees at 7 bases. In germline, CDR1 is KGHDR, CDR2 SFDVKD. Germline trimming cut 3 bases from V and 6 bases from J; bases unmatched to any gene: 3. This CDR3 comprises 13 residues. CDR3 in amino acids: CATSDSGQDGYTF. The CDR3, as DNA: TGTGCCACCAGTGATAGTGGACAGGATGGCTACACCTTC.

J is TRBJ2-5 and V is TRBV6-5; D ambiguous. V lost 2 bases and J lost 10, with 8 bases in between. The germline V gene has CDR1 MNHEY and CDR2 SVGAGI. The CDR3 spans 11 residues. The CDR3 nucleotides are TGTGCCAGCAGTTACGGAGTAAACCAGTACTTC. Protein: CASSYGVNQYF.

Many counts were recorded for this clonotype. The genes are TRBV11-2 and TRBJ2-5, with a possible D match to TRBD2 (6 bases). Trimming left V 4 bases short and J 5 bases short, with 11 bases between. The CDR3 loop spans 13 amino acids. CDR1 SGHAT and CDR2 FQNNGV come from the germline V gene. The CDR3 DNA is TGTGCCAGCAGCTCCAGACTAGGCGAGACCCAGTACTTC. It encodes CASSSRLGETQYF.

The sample holds many counts of this clonotype. This chain joins TRBV6-2 or TRBV6-3 and TRBJ2-1; 9 bases align to TRBD2. This CDR3 contains 15 residues. V lost 1 base, J lost 9 bases, and 7 bases stayed unmatched. Germline V lookup: CDR1 MNHEY, CDR2 SVGEGT. The CDR3 protein is CASSYYQREVVEQFF. The CDR3 DNA is TGTGCCAGCAGTTACTACCAGCGGGAGGTTGTTGAGCAGTTCTTC.

The chain links TRBV9 to TRBJ2-1; D possibly corresponds to TRBD2 (5 bases). The CDR3 runs to 15 residues. Deletions cut 0 bases from V and 9 bases from J, with 16 bases between. The germline V gene encodes CDR1 SGDLS and CDR2 YYNGEE. CDR3 bases: TGTGCCAGCAGCGTAGGAGCAAGGACTCCCCGTGAGCAGTTCTTC. Its protein is CASSVGARTPREQFF.

This clonotype appeared a few times. This chain joins TRBV15 and TRBJ2-7; a weak D match, TRBD1 (7 bases). In germline, CDR1 is LNHNV, CDR2 YYDKDF (reference sequence). This CDR3 comprises 14 residues. V shed 8 bases and J shed 5 bases, with 19 bases lying between them. The CDR3 bases are TGTGCCACCTCCCATGGAGGGGGCAGGAACGAGCAGTACTTC. Amino acid sequence: CATSHGGGRNEQYF. The variable domain in full, completed from reference TRBV15 and TRBJ2-7, reads DAMVIQNPRYQVTQFGKPVTLSCSQTLNHNVMYWYQQKSSQAPKLLFHYYDKDFNNEADTPDNFQSRRPNTSFCFLDIRSPGLGDTAMYLCATSHGGGRNEQYFGPGTRLTVT.

This clonotype has at least ten counts. The chain combines TRBV7-9 with TRBJ2-3; the D call may be TRBD1 or TRBD2 (5 bases each). V gave up 1 base and J gave up 6 bases, with 14 bases separating them. Germline V gene sequence: CDR1 SEHNR, CDR2 FQNEAQ (reference sequence). The CDR3 length is 15 residues. The CDR3 sequence is CASSLGAPGRDTQYF. The CDR3 bases are TGTGCCAGCAGCTTAGGGGCGCCGGGACGCGATACGCAGTATTTT.

There are many counts of this clonotype. V is TRBV13 and J is TRBJ2-3; 8 bases agree with TRBD2. The CDR3 covers 15 residues. Germline V gives CDR1 PRHDT, CDR2 FYEKMQ (reference sequence). After removal of 2 bases from V and 2 bases from J, the junction contained 3 bases not matched to a gene. The CDR3 coding sequence is TGTGCCAGCAGCTTAAGGCGGGAGGACACAGATACGCAGTATTTT. This encodes CASSLRREDTDTQYF.

In its sample, this clonotype was seen many times. The chain recombines TRBV28 with TRBJ2-7, with TRBD2 matching 11 bases. The CDR3 sequence is 16 residues long. Germline trimming cut 7 bases from V and 6 bases from J; bases unmatched to any gene: 14. The V gene's germline CDR1 is MDHEN and CDR2 SYDVKM. The CDR3 sequence: CASTSPPSGRTPEQYF. CDR3 nucleotides: TGTGCCAGCACCTCCCCCCCTAGCGGGAGGACCCCCGAGCAGTACTTC.

This clonotype was counted ten times or more. V usage is TRBV7-9 and J usage is TRBJ2-3; 7 nucleotides match TRBD2. CDR1 and CDR2 (germline): SEHNR, FQNEAQ (reference sequence). There are 14 residues in the CDR3. Unmatched junction bases numbered 4, after V lost 5 bases and J lost 2 bases. In DNA, the CDR3 is TGTGCCAGCAGCGTAACTAGCGACACAGATACGCAGTATTTT. It specifies CASSVTSDTDTQYF.

Ten or more counts support this clonotype. The rearrangement uses TRBV11-2 and TRBJ2-7, with 7 bases fitting TRBD1. Trimming removed 3 bases from V and 9 bases from J; junction bases left unmatched: 11. Germline lookup yields CDR1 SGHAT and CDR2 FQNNGV. The CDR3 sequence is 14 residues long. The CDR3 sequence is CASSFGTVRLGQYF. Written as DNA, the CDR3 is TGTGCCAGCAGCTTTGGGACAGTTCGTCTCGGGCAGTACTTC.